These 8 T cell receptor beta chains share one sample of origin, sequenced in a study of cytomegalovirus exposure and HLA in healthy donors. Both 60 Vbeta primers and 13 Jbeta primers went into the PCR. Repertoires were generated with immunoSEQ multiplex PCR, while TCRdb's copy carries only in-frame clones and drops some. This sample has 81,000 or so clones, with just under 75% found just once. The sequenced sample consisted of PBMCs. All receptors come from a man in his 60s in good health and CMV-seronegative.

This clone has just a few counts. This sequence joins TRBV29-1 and TRBJ1-1, with D maybe TRBD1 (5 bases). The CDR3 has 13 residues. Looked up from germline, CDR1 is SQVTM and CDR2 is ANQGSEA. The V gene lost 1 base and the J gene lost 7 bases, with 13 bases spanning the gap. The CDR3 DNA follows: TGCAGCGTTGAAGCCGGGCAGGGAGGTGAAGCTTTCTTT. It is translated as CSVEAGQGGEAFF.

The chain employs TRBV5-1 and TRBJ2-1; 11 positions match TRBD2. The CDR3 is made up of 17 amino acids. Per the germline V gene, CDR1 is SGHRS and CDR2 is YFSETQ. V gave up 0 bases and J gave up 8 bases; unmatched junction bases: 10. In nucleotides, the CDR3 is TGCGCCAGCAGCTTGGGGGCTAGCGGGGGGTTGTCCGATGAGCAGTTCTTC. Translated: CASSLGASGGLSDEQFF. The full variable domain, in which reference TRBV5-1 and TRBJ2-1 provide the parts outside the CDR3, is KAGVTQTPRYLIKTRGQQVTLSCSPISGHRSVSWYQQTPGQGLQFLFEYFSETQRNKGNFPGRFSGRQFSNSRSEMNVSTLELGDSALYLCASSLGASGGLSDEQFFGPGTRLTVL.

The chain is built from TRBV9 and TRBJ2-5; 12 bases are a match to TRBD2. This CDR3 is 16 amino acids long. The trim removed 3 bases at V and 0 bases at J, leaving 3 bases unmatched. CDR1 and CDR2 (germline): SGDLS, YYNGEE. The CDR3 here is CASSAGTSGYQETQYF. DNA for the CDR3: TGTGCCAGCAGCGCTGGGACTAGCGGGTACCAAGAGACCCAGTACTTC.

The rearrangement uses TRBV6-1 and TRBJ1-4; no clear D gene. The germline V gene has CDR1 MNHNS and CDR2 SASEGT. The CDR3 is 14 amino acids. Trimming stripped 7 bases from V and 8 bases from J, with 17 bases between. Here the CDR3 reads CASNRGNSGEKLFF. The CDR3 coding sequence is TGTGCCAGCAATCGTGGGAACTCGGGGGAAAAACTGTTTTTT.

The chain has TRBV18 and TRBJ1-2; D ambiguous. CDR1 is KGHSH, CDR2 LQKENI, per germline. This CDR3 comprises 16 residues. V lost 3 bases and J 2 bases, leaving 16 bases between the germline ends. DNA of the CDR3: TGTGCCAGCTCACCCGACACCAATCCGCAGAACTATGGCTACACCTTC. It is translated as CASSPDTNPQNYGYTF. Using reference TRBV18 and TRBJ1-2 for the parts outside the CDR3, the full variable domain is NAGVMQNPRHLVRRRGQEARLRCSPMKGHSHVYWYRQLPEEGLKFMVYLQKENIIDESGMPKERFSAEFPKEGPSILRIQQVVRGDSAAYFCASSPDTNPQNYGYTFGSGTRLTVV.

The rearrangement joins TRBV7-9 to TRBJ2-5; 10 bases agree with TRBD2. The germline V gene encodes CDR1 SEHNR and CDR2 FQNEAQ (reference sequence). The CDR3 contains 16 residues. With V trimmed by 6 bases and J by 5 bases, 12 bases remained unmatched. CDR3 amino acids: CASSSLPGLASETQYF. Here the CDR3 DNA reads TGTGCCAGCAGTTCACTCCCGGGACTAGCGTCGGAGACCCAGTACTTC.

This chain uses TRBV6-1 with TRBJ1-2, with D possibly being TRBD1 (6 bases). The CDR3 is 14 amino acids. V shed 5 bases and J shed 4 bases, with 14 bases lying between them. Germline V gene lookup returns CDR1 MNHNS and CDR2 SASEGT. The CDR3 bases are TGTGCCAGCAGTCACAGGGTGGGGAGCTATGGCTACACCTTC. As protein: CASSHRVGSYGYTF.

V is TRBV5-1 and J is TRBJ1-2, with 9 positions matching TRBD1. Germline values: CDR1 SGHRS, CDR2 YFSETQ. Unmatched junction bases numbered 4, after V lost 0 bases and J lost 4 bases. This CDR3 region has 15 residues. The CDR3: CASSLADRGFYGYTF. Written as DNA, the CDR3 is TGCGCCAGCAGCTTGGCAGACAGGGGGTTCTATGGCTACACCTTC.